Sequencing of this T cell receptor (beta chain) was carried out in a study of T-cell memory formation after mild COVID-19. CDR3 size: 15 residues. The V and J ends lost 5 bases and 6 bases, in that order; junction bases with no gene match: 7. Germline V gives CDR1 SGHAT, CDR2 FQDESV (reference sequence). Via MiXCR, TCRdb re-called the 5' RACE reads, giving one row per CDR3 protein. The table lists fewer than 150,000 distinct CDR3 sequences, roughly 13% of them singletons. This chain uses TRBV11-1 with TRBJ2-1, with 10 nucleotides matching TRBD2. The sequence derives from an adult woman who had mild COVID-19 (a few samples of this study predate the infection). Cell type and time point are not known. The sequenced material came from PBMCs or a T cell subset sorted from them (not recorded which). CDR3 region: CASSPWTSGGNEQFF. In DNA, the CDR3 is TGTGCCAGCAGCCCCTGGACTAGCGGCGGCAATGAGCAGTTCTTC.